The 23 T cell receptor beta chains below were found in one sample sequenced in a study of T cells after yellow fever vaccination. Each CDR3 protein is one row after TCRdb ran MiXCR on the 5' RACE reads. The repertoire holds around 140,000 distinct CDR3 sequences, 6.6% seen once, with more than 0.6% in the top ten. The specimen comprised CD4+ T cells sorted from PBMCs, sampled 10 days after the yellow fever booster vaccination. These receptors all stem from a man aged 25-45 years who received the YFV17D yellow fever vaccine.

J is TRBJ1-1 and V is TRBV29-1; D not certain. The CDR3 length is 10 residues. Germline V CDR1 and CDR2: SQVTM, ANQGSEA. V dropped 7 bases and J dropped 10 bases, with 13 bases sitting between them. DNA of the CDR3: TGCAGCGCTAACGCTCAATCAGCTTTCTTT. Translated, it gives CSANAQSAFF.

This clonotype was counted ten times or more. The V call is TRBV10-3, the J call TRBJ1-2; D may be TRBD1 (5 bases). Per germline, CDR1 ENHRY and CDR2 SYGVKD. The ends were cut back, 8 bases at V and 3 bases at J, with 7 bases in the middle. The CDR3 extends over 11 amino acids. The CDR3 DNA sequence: TGTGCCATCCCGACAGACTATGGCTACACCTTC. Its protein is CAIPTDYGYTF.

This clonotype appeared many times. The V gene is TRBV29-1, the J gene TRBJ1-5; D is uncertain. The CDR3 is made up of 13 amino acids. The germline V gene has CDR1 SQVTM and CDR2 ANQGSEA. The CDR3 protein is CTRCFVNNQPQHF. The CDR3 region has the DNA TGCACCAGGTGTTTCGTAAACAATCAGCCCCAGCATTTT.

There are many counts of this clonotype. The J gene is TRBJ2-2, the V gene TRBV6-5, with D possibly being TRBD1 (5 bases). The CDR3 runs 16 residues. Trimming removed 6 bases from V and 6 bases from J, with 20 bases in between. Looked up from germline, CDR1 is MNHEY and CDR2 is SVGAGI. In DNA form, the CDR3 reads TGTGCCAGCAGCAACCAACCCGTAAAGGGGTCCGGGGAGCTGTTTTTT. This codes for CASSNQPVKGSGELFF.

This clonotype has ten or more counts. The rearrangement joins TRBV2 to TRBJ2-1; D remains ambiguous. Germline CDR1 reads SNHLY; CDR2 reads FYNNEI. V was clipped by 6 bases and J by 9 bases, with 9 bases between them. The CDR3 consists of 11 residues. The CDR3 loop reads CASSLYSEQFF. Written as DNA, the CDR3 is TGTGCCAGCAGCTTATACTCTGAGCAGTTCTTC.

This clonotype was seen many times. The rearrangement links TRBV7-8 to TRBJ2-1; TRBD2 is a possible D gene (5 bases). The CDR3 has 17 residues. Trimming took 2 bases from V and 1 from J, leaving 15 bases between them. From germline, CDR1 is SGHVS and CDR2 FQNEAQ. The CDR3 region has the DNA TGTGCCAGCAGCTTAACGGAAGGAGCGGAGTCCTACAATGAGCAGTTCTTC. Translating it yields CASSLTEGAESYNEQFF.

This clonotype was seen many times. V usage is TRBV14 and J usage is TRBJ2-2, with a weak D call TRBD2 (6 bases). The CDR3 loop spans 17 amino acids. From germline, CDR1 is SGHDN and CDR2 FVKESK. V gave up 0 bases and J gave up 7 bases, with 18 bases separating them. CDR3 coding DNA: TGTGCCAGCAGCCAAGATTACGGAGGGCGTGCGGGCGGGGAGCTGTTTTTT. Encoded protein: CASSQDYGGRAGGELFF. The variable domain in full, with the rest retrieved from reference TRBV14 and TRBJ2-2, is EAGVTQFPSHSVIEKGQTVTLRCDPISGHDNLYWYRRVMGKEIKFLLHFVKESKQDESGMPNNRFLAERTGGTYSTLKVQPAELEDSGVYFCASSQDYGGRAGGELFFGEGSRLTVL.

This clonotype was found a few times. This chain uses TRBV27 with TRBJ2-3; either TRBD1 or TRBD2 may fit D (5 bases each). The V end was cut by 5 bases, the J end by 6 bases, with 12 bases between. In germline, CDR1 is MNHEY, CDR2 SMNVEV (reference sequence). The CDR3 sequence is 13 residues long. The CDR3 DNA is TGTGCCAGCAGTCGCTTTTGGGGGGATACGCAGTATTTT. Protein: CASSRFWGDTQYF.

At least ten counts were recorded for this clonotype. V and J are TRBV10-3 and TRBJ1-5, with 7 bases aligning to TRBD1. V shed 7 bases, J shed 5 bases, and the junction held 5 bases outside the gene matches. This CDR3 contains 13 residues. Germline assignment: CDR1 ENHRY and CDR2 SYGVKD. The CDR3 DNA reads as TGTGCCATCAATCTCGACAGGGATCAGCCCCAGCATTTT. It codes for CAINLDRDQPQHF.

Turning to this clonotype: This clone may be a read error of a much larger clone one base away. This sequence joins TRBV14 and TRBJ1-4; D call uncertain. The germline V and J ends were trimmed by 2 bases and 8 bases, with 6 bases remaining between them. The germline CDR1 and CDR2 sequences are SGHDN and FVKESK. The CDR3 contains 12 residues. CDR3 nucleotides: TGTGCCAGCAGCCAAATGCGCGAAAAACTGTTTTTT. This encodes CASSQMREKLFF.

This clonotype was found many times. The chain's CDR3 is CASSFGRSGETQYF. CDR3 sequence (DNA): TGTGCCAGCAGTTTCGGACGGTCCGGAGAGACCCAGTACTTC. V gene TRBV6-5 combines with J gene TRBJ2-5; no clear D. V was cut by 4 bases and J by 4 bases, with 13 bases left in between. Germline V gene data show CDR1 as MNHEY and CDR2 as SVGAGI. The CDR3 consists of 14 residues.

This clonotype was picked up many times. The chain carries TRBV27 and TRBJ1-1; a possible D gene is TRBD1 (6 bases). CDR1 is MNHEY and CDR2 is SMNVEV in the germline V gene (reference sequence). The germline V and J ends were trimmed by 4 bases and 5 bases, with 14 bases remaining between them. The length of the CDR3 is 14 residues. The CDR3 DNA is TGTGCCAGCAGTTACGTTGTAGGGGGGACTGAAGCTTTCTTT. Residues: CASSYVVGGTEAFF.

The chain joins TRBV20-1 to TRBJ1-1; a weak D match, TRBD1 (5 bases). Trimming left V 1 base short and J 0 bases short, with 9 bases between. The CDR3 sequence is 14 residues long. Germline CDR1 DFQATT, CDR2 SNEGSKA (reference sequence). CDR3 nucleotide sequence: TGCAGTGCTAGAGGGACAAACATGAACACTGAAGCTTTCTTT. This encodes CSARGTNMNTEAFF.

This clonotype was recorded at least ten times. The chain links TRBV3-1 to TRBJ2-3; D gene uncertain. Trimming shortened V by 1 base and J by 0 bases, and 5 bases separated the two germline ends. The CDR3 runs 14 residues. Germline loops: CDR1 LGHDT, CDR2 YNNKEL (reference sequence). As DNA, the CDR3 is TGTGCCAGCAGCCAAGTCCAGAGCACAGATACGCAGTATTTT. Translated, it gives CASSQVQSTDTQYF.

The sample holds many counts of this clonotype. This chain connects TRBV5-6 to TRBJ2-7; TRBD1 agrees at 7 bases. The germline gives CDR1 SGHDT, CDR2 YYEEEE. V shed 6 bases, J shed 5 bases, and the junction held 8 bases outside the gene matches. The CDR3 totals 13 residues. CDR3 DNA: TGTGCCAGCATCCAGACAGGGATAAACGAGCAGTACTTC. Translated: CASIQTGINEQYF. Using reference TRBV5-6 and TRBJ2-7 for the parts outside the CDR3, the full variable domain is DAGVTQSPTHLIKTRGQQVTLRCSPKSGHDTVSWYQQALGQGPQFIFQYYEEEERQRGNFPDRFSGHQFPNYSSELNVNALLLGDSALYLCASIQTGINEQYFGPGTRLTVT.

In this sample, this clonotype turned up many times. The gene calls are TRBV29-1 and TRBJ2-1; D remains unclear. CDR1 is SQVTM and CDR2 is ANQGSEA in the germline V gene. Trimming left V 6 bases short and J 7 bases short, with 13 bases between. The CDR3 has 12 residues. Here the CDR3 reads CSVDLIGNEQFF. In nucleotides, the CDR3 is TGCAGCGTAGATTTGATCGGGAATGAGCAGTTCTTC.

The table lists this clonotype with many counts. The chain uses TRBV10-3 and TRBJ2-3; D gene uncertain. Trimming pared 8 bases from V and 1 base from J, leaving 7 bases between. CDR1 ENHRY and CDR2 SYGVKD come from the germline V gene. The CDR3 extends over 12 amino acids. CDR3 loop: CAISPRTDTQYF. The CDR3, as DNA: TGTGCCATCTCTCCCCGCACAGATACGCAGTATTTT.

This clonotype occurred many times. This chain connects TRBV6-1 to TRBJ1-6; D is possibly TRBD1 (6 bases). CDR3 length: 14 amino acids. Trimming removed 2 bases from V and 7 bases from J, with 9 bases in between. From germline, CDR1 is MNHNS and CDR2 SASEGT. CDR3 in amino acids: CASSELDRNSPLHF. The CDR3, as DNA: TGTGCCAGCAGTGAACTGGACAGAAATTCACCCCTCCACTTT.

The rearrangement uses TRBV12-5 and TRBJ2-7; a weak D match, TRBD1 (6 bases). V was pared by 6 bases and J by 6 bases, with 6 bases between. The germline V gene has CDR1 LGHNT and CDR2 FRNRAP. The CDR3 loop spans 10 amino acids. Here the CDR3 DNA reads TGTGCTAGTGGGGGGGCCGAGCAGTACTTC. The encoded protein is CASGGAEQYF.

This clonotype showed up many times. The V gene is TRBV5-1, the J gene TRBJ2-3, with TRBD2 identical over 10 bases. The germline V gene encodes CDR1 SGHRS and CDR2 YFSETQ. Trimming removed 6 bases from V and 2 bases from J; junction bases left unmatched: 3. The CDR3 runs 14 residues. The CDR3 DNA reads TGCGCCAGCACTAGCGGGGGAAACACAGATACGCAGTATTTT. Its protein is CASTSGGNTDTQYF.

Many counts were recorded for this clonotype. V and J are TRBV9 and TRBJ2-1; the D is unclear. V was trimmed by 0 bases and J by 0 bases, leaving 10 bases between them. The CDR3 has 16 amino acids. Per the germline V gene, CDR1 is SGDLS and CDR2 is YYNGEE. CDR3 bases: TGTGCCAGCAGCGTAGGGACCACCAGCTCCTACAATGAGCAGTTCTTC. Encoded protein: CASSVGTTSSYNEQFF.

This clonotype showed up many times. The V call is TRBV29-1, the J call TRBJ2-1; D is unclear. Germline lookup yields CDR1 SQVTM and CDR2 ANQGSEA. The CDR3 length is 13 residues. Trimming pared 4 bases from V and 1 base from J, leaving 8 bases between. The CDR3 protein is CSVVQWSYNEQFF. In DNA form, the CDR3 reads TGCAGCGTTGTGCAGTGGTCCTACAATGAGCAGTTCTTC.

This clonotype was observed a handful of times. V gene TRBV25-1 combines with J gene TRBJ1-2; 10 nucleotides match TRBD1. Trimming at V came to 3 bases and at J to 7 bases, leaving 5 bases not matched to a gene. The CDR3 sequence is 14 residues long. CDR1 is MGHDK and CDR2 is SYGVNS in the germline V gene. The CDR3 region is CASSDQGQGFGYTF. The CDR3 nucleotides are TGTGCCAGCAGTGACCAGGGACAGGGGTTTGGCTACACCTTC.